These 11 T cell receptor beta chains share one sample of origin, sequenced in a study of identical twins. TCRdb re-analysed the 5' RACE reads in MiXCR, keeping a single row per CDR3 protein. The sample lists about 240,000 distinct CDR3 sequences; under 12% were seen once. Input material: memory T cells sorted from blood. These TCRs come from a man between 50 and 59 years old in good health.

There are many counts of this clonotype. V is TRBV25-1 and J is TRBJ2-3, with 10 bases identical to TRBD2. The CDR3 contains 16 residues. Germline CDR1 is MGHDK and CDR2 is SYGVNS. V shed 2 bases and J 0 bases; nucleotides not matched to a gene: 2. The CDR3 region is CASSEGLAVSTDTQYF. The CDR3 DNA reads as TGTGCCAGCAGTGAAGGACTAGCGGTTAGCACAGATACGCAGTATTTT.

This clonotype was observed at least ten times. The J gene is TRBJ2-2, the V gene TRBV10-3; possibly TRBD2 for D (6 bases). V was trimmed by 7 bases and J by 0 bases, leaving 12 bases between them. The CDR3 extends over 15 amino acids. Germline CDR1 ENHRY, CDR2 SYGVKD. The CDR3 sequence: CAITGGAANTGELFF. The CDR3 coding sequence is TGTGCCATCACAGGCGGGGCCGCGAACACCGGGGAGCTGTTTTTT.

This clonotype has at least ten counts. This chain links TRBV6-1 with TRBJ2-6, with TRBD1 identical over 11 bases. The junction had 6 bases not matched to a gene; V was cut back by 7 bases and J by 4 bases. The CDR3 consists of 16 residues. Germline values: CDR1 MNHNS, CDR2 SASEGT. The CDR3 DNA reads TGTGCCAGCACTGGACAGGGGGCCTTGGGGGCCAACGTCCTGACTTTC. Its translation is CASTGQGALGANVLTF.

This clonotype occurred many times. One end of the junction does not line up with germline, which may come from a read error. The chain couples TRBV2 to TRBJ1-2, with D perhaps TRBD1 (5 bases). The CDR3 extends over 14 amino acids. CDR1 and CDR2 from the germline V gene are SNHLY and FYNNEI. The CDR3 nucleotides read TGTGCCAGCAGACAAAGACAGAGGTCGCTACCCAACCGCTTC. It codes for CASRQRQRSLPNRF. The variable domain in full, with the rest retrieved from reference TRBV2 and TRBJ1-2, is EPEVTQTPSHQVTQMGQEVILRCVPISNHLYFYWYRQILGQKVEFLVSFYNNEISEKSEIFDDQFSVERPDGSNFTLKIRSTKLEDSAMYFCASRQRQRSLPNRFGSGTRLTVV.

The chain combines TRBV4-2 with TRBJ2-7; 8 nucleotides match TRBD1. The germline CDR1 and CDR2 sequences are LGHNA and YNFKEQ. The CDR3 covers 16 residues. With 0 bases clipped from V and 2 bases from J, the junction kept 6 bases outside the gene matches. The CDR3 region is CASSQDDRTGPYEQYF. The CDR3 DNA follows: TGTGCCAGCAGCCAAGATGATAGGACAGGGCCCTACGAGCAGTACTTC.

This clonotype was recorded a few times. The rearrangement uses TRBV11-2 and TRBJ2-2; 10 bases are a match to TRBD1. Trimming at V came to 1 base and at J to 4 bases, leaving 6 bases not matched to a gene. Germline lookup yields CDR1 SGHAT and CDR2 FQNNGV. The CDR3 extends over 17 amino acids. The chain's CDR3 is CASSLGRTGGSTGELFF. In DNA, the CDR3 is TGTGCCAGCAGCTTAGGCCGGACAGGGGGTAGCACCGGGGAGCTGTTTTTT.

This clonotype appeared a single time. The rearrangement joins TRBV28 to TRBJ2-3, with D possibly TRBD2 on 6 matching bases. The CDR3 sequence is 16 residues long. CDR1 and CDR2 (germline): MDHEN, SYDVKM. Trimming shortened V by 1 base and J by 4 bases, and 15 bases separated the two germline ends. CDR3 residues: CASSLSGLGGADTQYF. The CDR3 DNA reads TGTGCCAGCAGTTTATCAGGGTTGGGGGGAGCAGATACGCAGTATTTT.

This clonotype has at least ten counts. The CDR3 region is CASSLERSGGKKRHNEQFF. In DNA form, the CDR3 reads TGTGCCAGCAGCTTAGAAAGGAGCGGGGGAAAGAAGAGACACAATGAGCAGTTCTTC. V is TRBV7-6 and J is TRBJ2-1; 8 bases fit TRBD2. Losses at the gene ends were 1 base for V and 5 bases for J; bases not matched to a gene: 16. CDR1 SGHVS and CDR2 FNYEAQ come from the germline V gene. This CDR3 has 19 amino acids.

The chain joins TRBV12-3 or TRBV12-4 to TRBJ1-3, with D uncertain. Trimming cost V 3 bases and J 3 bases, with 6 bases left between them. The CDR3 contains 13 residues. DNA for the CDR3: TGTGCCAGCAGTTTTCCAGGTGGAAACACCATATATTTT. Amino acids: CASSFPGGNTIYF.

This clonotype was detected many times. V is TRBV4-3 and J is TRBJ1-1; D remains unclear. Germline values: CDR1 LGHNA, CDR2 YSLEER. CDR3 length equals 15 residues. With 3 bases removed from V and 8 bases from J, the gap between germline ends came to 19 bases. CDR3 sequence: CASSQTTGPLGEAFF. In nucleotides, the CDR3 is TGCGCCAGCAGCCAGACGACCGGCCCCCTAGGCGAAGCTTTCTTT.

This clonotype was counted only a few times. This chain links TRBV25-1 with TRBJ1-1; weak D call: TRBD1 (6 bases). Germline CDR1 reads MGHDK; CDR2 reads SYGVNS. The ends were cut back, 5 bases at V and 7 bases at J, with 17 bases in the middle. This CDR3 has 14 residues. The CDR3 reads CASSPAGRGIEAFF. CDR3 DNA sequence: TGTGCCAGCAGTCCCGCAGGGAGGGGGATTGAAGCTTTCTTT.